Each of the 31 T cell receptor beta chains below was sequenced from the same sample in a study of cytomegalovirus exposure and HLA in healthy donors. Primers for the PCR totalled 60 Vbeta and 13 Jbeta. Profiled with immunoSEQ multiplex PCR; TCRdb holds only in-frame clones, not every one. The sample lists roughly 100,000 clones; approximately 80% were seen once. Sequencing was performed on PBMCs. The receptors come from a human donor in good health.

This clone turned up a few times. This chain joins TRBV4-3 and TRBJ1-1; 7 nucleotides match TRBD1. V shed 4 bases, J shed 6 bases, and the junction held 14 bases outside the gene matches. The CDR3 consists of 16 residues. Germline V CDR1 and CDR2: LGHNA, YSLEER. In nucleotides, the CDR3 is TGCGCCAGCAGCCGCATCACACGGACAGGAAATTCTGAAGCTTTCTTT. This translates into CASSRITRTGNSEAFF.

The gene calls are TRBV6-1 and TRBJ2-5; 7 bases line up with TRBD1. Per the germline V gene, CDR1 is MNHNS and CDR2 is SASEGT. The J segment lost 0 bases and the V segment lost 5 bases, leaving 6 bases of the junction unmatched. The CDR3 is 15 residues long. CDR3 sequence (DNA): TGTGCCAGCAGTCGGGACAGCGTATACCAAGAGACCCAGTACTTC. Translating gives CASSRDSVYQETQYF.

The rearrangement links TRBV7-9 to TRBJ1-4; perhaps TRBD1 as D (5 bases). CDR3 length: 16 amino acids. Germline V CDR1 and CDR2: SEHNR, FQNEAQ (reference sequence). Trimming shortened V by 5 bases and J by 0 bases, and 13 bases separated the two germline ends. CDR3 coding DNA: TGTGCCAGCAGCCCGCAGGGCAGTGCAACTAATGAAAAACTGTTTTTT. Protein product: CASSPQGSATNEKLFF.

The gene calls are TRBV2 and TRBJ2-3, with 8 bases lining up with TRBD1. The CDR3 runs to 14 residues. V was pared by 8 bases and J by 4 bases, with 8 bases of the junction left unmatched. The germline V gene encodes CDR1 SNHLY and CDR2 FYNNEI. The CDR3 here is CASGRTGSADTQYF. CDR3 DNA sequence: TGTGCCAGCGGTCGGACAGGGTCGGCAGATACGCAGTATTTT.

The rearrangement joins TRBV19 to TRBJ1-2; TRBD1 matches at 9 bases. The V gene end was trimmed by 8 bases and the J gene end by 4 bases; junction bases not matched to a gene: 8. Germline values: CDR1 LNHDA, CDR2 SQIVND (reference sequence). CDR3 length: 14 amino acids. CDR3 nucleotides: TGTGCCAGTGGTGAACAGGGGGCATCCTATGGCTACACCTTC. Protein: CASGEQGASYGYTF.

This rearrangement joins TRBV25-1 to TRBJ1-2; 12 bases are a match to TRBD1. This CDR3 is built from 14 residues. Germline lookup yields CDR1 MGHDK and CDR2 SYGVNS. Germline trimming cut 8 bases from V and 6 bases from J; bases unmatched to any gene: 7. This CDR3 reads CASSRDRGRNGYTF. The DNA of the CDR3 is TGTGCCAGCTCCCGGGACAGGGGGCGCAATGGCTACACCTTC.

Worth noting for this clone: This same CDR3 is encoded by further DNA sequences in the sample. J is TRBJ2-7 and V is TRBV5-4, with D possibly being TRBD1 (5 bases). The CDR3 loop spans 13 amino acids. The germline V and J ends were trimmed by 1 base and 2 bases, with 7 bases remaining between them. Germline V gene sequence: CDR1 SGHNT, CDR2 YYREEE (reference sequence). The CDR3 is CASSLTGTYEQYF. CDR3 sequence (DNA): TGTGCCAGCAGCTTGACAGGCACCTACGAGCAGTACTTC.

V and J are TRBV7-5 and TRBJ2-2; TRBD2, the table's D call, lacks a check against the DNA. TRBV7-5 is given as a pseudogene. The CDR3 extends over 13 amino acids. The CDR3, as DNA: TGTGCCAGACGACTAGTGGGATTGGTGGAGCTGTTTTTT. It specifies CARRLVGLVELFF.

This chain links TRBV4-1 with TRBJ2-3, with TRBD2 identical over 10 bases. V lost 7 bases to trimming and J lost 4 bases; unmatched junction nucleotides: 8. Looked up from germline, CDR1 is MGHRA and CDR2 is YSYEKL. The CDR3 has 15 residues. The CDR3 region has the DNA TGCGCCAGCACCGAAGGGGGACTAGCGTCAGATACGCAGTATTTT. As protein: CASTEGGLASDTQYF.

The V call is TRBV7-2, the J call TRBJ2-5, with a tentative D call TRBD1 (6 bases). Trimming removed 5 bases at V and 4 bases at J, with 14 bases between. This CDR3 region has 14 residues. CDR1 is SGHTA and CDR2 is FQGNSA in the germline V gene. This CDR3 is CASSHGGRGETQYF. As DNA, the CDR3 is TGTGCCAGCAGCCATGGTGGCAGGGGAGAGACCCAGTACTTC.

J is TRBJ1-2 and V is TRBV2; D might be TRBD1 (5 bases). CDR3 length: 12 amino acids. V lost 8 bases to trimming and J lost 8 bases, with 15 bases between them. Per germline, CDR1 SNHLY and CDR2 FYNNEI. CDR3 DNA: TGTGCCAGCTCACGGGGGGTAGGCGGCTACACCTTC. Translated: CASSRGVGGYTF.

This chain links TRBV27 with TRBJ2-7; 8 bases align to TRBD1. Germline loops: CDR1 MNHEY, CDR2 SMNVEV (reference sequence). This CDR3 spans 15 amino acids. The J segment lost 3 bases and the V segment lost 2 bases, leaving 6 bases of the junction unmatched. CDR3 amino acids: CASSLLGQGDYEQYF. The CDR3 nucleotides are TGTGCCAGCAGTTTACTAGGACAGGGAGACTACGAGCAGTACTTC.

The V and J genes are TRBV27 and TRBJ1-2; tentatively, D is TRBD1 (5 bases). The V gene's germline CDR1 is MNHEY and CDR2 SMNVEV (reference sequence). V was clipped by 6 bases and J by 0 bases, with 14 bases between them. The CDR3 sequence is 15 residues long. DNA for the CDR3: TGTGCCAGCAGAAGTGTTGGACAAACTAACTATGGCTACACCTTC. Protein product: CASRSVGQTNYGYTF.

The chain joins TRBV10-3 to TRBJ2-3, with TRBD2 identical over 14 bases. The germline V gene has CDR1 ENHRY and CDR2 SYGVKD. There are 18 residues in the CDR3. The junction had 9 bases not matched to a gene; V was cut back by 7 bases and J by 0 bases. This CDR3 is CAIIRTSGRRPSTDTQYF. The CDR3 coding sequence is TGTGCCATCATTCGGACTAGCGGGAGGCGACCAAGCACAGATACGCAGTATTTT.

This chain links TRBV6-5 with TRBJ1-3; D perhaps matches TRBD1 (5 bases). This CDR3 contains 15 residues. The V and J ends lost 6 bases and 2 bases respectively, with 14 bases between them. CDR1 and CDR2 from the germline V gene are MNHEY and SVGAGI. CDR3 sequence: CASSWEGKTGNTIYF. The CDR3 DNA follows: TGTGCCAGCAGCTGGGAGGGGAAGACTGGAAACACCATATATTTT.

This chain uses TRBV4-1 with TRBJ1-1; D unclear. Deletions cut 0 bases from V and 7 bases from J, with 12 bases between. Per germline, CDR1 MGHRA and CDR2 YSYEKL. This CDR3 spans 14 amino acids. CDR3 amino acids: CASSQEQAYFEAFF. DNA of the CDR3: TGCGCCAGCAGCCAAGAGCAGGCCTACTTTGAAGCTTTCTTT.

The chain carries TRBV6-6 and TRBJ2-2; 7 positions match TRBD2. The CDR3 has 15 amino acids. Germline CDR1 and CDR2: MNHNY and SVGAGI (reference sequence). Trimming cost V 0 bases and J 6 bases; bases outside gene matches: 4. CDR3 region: CASSYSGGMAGELFF. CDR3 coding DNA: TGTGCCAGCAGTTACTCCGGGGGGATGGCCGGGGAGCTGTTTTTT.

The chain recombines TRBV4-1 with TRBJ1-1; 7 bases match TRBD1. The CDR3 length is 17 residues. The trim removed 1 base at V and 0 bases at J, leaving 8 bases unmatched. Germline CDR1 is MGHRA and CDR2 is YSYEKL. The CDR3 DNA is TGCGCCAGCAGCCAAGGTCTAGGGGGCGGACTGAACACTGAAGCTTTCTTT. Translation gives CASSQGLGGGLNTEAFF.

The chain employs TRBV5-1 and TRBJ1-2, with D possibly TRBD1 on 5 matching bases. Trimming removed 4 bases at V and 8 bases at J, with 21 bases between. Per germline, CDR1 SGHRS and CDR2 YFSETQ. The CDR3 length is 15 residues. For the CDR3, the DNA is TGCGCCAGCAGCCCCCGGGACTCATCCCTTAGCGGCTACACCTTC. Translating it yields CASSPRDSSLSGYTF.

CDR3 sequence reads: CASSPPTRGQETQYF. The CDR3 DNA follows: TGTGCCAGCAGCCCTCCTACCCGGGGCCAAGAGACCCAGTACTTC. This rearrangement joins TRBV7-6 to TRBJ2-5; TRBD2 is a possible D gene (5 bases). Germline V CDR1 and CDR2: SGHVS, FNYEAQ. The ends were cut back, 5 bases at V and 1 base at J, with 14 bases in the middle. CDR3 length: 15 amino acids.

CDR3 in DNA: TGTGCCAGCAGTTCAGTTTCCGTAACTACCTACGAGCAGTACTTC. Translated: CASSSVSVTTYEQYF. The chain uses TRBV28 and TRBJ2-7, with D uncertain. CDR3 length: 15 amino acids. Germline V gene sequence: CDR1 MDHEN, CDR2 SYDVKM. The V end lost 4 bases, the J end lost 2 bases, and 15 bases lay between the germline ends.

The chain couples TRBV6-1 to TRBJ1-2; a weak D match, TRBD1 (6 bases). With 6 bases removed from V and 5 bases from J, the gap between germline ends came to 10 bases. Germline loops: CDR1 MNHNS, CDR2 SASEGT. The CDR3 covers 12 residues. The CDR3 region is CASRSTGYGYTF. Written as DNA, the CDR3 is TGTGCCAGCAGATCAACAGGGTATGGCTACACCTTC.

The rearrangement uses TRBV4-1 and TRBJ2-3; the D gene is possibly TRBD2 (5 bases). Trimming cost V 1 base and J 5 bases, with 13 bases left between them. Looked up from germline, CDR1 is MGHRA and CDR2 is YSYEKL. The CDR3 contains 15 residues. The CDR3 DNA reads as TGCGCCAGCAGCCAAGCCGGGATCCGGGGAGATACGCAGTATTTT. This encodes CASSQAGIRGDTQYF.

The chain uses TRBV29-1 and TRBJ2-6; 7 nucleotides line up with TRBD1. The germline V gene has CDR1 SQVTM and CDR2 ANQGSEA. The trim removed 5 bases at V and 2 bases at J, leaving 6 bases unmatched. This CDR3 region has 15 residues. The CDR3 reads CSVRAGGAGANVLTF. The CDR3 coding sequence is TGCAGCGTTCGGGCAGGGGGTGCTGGGGCCAACGTCCTGACTTTC.

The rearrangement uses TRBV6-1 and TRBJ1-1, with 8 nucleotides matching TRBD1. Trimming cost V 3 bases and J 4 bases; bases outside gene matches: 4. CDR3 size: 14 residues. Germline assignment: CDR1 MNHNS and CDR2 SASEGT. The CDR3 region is CASSEYRGATEAFF. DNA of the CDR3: TGTGCCAGCAGTGAGTACAGGGGGGCCACTGAAGCTTTCTTT.

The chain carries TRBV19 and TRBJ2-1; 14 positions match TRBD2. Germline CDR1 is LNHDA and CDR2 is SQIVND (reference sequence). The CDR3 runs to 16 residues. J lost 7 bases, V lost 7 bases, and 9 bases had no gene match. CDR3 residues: CASTTGLAGVRNEQFF. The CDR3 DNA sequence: TGTGCCAGTACCACGGGACTAGCGGGAGTTCGAAATGAGCAGTTCTTC.

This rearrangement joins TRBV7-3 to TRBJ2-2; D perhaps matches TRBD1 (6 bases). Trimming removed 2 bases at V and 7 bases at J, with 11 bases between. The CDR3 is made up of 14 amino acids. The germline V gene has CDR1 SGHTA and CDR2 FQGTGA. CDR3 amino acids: CASSLLGADGELFF. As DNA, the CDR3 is TGTGCCAGCAGCTTACTGGGGGCTGACGGGGAGCTGTTTTTT.

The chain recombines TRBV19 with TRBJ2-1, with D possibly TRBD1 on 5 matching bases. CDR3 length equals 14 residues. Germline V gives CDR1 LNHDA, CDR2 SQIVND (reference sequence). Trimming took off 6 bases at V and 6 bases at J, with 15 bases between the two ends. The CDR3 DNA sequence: TGTGCCAGTAGATCCGGCAGGGTGGGCAATGAGCAGTTCTTC. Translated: CASRSGRVGNEQFF. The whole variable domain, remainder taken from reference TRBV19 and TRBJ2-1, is DGGITQSPKYLFRKEGQNVTLSCEQNLNHDAMYWYRQDPGQGLRLIYYSQIVNDFQKGDIAEGYSVSREKKESFPLTVTSAQKNPTAFYLCASRSGRVGNEQFFGPGTRLTVL.

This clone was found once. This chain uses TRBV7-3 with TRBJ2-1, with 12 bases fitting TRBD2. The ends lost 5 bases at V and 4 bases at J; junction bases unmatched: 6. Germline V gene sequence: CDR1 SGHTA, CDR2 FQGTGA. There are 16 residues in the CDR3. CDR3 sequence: CASSGRLAGVYNEQFF. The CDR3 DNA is TGTGCCAGCAGCGGCCGACTAGCGGGAGTGTACAATGAGCAGTTCTTC. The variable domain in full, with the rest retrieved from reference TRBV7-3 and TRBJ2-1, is GAGVSQTPSNKVTEKGKYVELRCDPISGHTALYWYRQSLGQGPEFLIYFQGTGAADDSGLPNDRFFAVRPEGSVSTLKIQRTERGDSAVYLCASSGRLAGVYNEQFFGPGTRLTVL.

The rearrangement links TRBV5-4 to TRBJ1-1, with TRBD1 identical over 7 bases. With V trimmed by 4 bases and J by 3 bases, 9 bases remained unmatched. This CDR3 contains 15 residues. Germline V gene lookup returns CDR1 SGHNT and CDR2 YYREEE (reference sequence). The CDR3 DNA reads TGTGCCAGCAGCCCGCCTACAGGGGTGTACACTGAAGCTTTCTTT. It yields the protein CASSPPTGVYTEAFF.

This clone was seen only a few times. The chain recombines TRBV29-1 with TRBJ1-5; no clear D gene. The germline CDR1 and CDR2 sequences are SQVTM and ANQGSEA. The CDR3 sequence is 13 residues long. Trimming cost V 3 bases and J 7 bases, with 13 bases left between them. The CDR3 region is CSVEEGAGQPQHF. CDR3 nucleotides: TGCAGCGTTGAGGAGGGAGCAGGCCAGCCCCAGCATTTT.